This T cell receptor (beta chain) comes out of a study of cytomegalovirus exposure and HLA in healthy donors. Regarding the study as a whole: Most sequenced TCRs were rare (though some public TCRs occurred in many donors). The listing of 150 to 200 TCR beta chains classed them as cytomegalovirus-associated. A later analysis appeared to link common viral pathogens to several of the most significant clusters. Later analysis showed TCR association rates varying by HLA locus, highest for DRB1 and lowest for HLA-C.

With respect to this clone: Its antigen is unidentified.

Primers for the PCR totalled 60 Vbeta and 13 Jbeta. TCRdb's copy holds only in-frame clones and misses some; the assay was immunoSEQ multiplex PCR. The sample lists about 120,000 clones; around 70% were seen once. V was shortened by 3 bases and J by 4 bases, with 13 bases between the two germline ends. Germline CDR1 and CDR2: MGHDK and SYGVNS. The CDR3 spans 15 residues. The sample taken for sequencing was PBMCs. The chain uses TRBV25-1 and TRBJ1-5; weak D call: TRBD1 (6 bases). This TCR was sampled from a man aged 25-40 years in good health and CMV-seropositive. CDR3 protein: CASSEGGGINQPQHF. The CDR3 DNA is TGTGCCAGCAGTGAGGGGGGGGGCATTAATCAGCCCCAGCATTTT.